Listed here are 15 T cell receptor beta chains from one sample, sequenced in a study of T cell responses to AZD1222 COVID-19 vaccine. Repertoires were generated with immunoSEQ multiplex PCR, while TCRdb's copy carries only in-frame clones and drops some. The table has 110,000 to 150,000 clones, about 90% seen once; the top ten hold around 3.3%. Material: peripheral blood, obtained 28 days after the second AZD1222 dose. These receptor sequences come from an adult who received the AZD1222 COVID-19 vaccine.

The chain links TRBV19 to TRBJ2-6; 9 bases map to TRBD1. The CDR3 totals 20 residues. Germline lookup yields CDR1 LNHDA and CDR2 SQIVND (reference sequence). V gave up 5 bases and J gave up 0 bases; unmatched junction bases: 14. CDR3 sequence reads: CASSLGTGGARFSGANVLTF. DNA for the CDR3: TGTGCCAGTAGTCTGGGAACAGGGGGCGCGAGGTTCTCTGGGGCCAACGTCCTGACTTTC. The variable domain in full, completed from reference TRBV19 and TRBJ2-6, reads DGGITQSPKYLFRKEGQNVTLSCEQNLNHDAMYWYRQDPGQGLRLIYYSQIVNDFQKGDIAEGYSVSREKKESFPLTVTSAQKNPTAFYLCASSLGTGGARFSGANVLTFGAGSRLTVL.

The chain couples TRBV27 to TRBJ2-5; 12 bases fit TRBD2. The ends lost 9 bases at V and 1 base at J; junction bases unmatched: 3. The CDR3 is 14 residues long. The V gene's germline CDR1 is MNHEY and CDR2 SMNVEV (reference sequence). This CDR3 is CASKTSGSQETQYF. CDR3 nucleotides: TGTGCCAGTAAGACTAGCGGGAGCCAAGAGACCCAGTACTTC.

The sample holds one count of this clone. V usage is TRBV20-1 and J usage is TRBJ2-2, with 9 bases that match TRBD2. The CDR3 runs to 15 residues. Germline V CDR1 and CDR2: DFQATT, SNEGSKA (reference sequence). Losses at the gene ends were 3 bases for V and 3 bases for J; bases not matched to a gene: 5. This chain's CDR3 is CSASLREGYTGELFF. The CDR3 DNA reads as TGCAGTGCTAGTTTGCGGGAGGGTTACACCGGGGAGCTGTTTTTT.

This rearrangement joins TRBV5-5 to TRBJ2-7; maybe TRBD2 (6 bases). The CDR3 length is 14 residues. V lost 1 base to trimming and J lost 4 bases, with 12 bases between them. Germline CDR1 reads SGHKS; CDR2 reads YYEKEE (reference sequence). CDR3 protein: CASSLRLANYEQYF. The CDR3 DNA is TGTGCCAGCAGCTTGAGGCTAGCGAATTACGAGCAGTACTTC.

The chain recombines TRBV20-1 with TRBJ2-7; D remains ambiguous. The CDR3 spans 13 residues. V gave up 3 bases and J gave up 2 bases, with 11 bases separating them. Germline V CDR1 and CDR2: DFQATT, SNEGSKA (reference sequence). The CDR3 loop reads CSASQDATYEQYF. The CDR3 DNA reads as TGCAGTGCTAGTCAGGACGCAACCTACGAGCAGTACTTC.

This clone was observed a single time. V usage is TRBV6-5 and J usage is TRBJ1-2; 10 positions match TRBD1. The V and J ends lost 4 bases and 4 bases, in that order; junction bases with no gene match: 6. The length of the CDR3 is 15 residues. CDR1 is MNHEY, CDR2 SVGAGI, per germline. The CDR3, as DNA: TGTGCCAGCAGTTCGACCAGGACAGGGGGCTATGGCTACACCTTC. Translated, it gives CASSSTRTGGYGYTF.

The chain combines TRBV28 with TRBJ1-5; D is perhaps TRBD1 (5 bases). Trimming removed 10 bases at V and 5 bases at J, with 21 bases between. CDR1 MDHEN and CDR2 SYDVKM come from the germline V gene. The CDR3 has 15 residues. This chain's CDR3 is CAIQTPPLGDQPQHF. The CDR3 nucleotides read TGTGCCATACAGACCCCCCCTTTGGGGGATCAGCCCCAGCATTTT.

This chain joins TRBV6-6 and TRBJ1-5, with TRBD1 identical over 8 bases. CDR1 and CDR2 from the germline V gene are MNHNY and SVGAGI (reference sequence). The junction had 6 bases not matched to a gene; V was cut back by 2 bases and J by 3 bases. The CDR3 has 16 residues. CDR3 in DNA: TGTGCCAGCAGTTACCTCCAGGGGGCGAACAATCAGCCCCAGCATTTT. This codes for CASSYLQGANNQPQHF.

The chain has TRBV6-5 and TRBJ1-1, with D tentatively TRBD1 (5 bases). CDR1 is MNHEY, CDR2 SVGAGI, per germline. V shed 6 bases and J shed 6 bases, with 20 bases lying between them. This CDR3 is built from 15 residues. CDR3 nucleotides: TGTGCCAGCAGCCTCTCCATGAGGATGGGGGCTGAAGCTTTCTTT. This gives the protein CASSLSMRMGAEAFF.

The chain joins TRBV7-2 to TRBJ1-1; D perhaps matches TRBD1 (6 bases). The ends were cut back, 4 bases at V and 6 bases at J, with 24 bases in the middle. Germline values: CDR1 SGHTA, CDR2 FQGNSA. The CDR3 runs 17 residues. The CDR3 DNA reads TGTGCCAGCAGCTCTCCGAGCGGTGTCAGGGGAGATCCTGAAGCTTTCTTT. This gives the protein CASSSPSGVRGDPEAFF.

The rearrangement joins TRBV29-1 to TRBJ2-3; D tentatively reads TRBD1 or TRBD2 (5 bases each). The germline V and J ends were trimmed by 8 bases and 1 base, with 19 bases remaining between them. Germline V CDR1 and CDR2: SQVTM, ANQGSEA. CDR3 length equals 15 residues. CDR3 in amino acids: CSPMGPLFGTDTQYF. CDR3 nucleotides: TGCAGCCCGATGGGACCGCTTTTCGGCACAGATACGCAGTATTTT.

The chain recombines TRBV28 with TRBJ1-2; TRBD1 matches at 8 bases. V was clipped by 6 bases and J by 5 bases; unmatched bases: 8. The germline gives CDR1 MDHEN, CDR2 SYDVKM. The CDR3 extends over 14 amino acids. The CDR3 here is CASRLRDRPYGYTF. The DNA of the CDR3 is TGTGCCAGCAGACTTAGGGACAGGCCTTATGGCTACACCTTC.

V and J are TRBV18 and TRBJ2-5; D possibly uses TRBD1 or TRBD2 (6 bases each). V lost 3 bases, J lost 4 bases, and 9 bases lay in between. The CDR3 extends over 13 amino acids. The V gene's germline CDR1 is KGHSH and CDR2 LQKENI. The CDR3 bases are TGTGCCAGCTCACCGGGGGGCAGAGAGACCCAGTACTTC. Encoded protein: CASSPGGRETQYF.

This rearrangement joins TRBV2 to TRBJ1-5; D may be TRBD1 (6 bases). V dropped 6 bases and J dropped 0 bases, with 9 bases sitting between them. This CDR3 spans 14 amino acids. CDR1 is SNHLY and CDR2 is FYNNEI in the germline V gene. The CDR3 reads CASSGTISNQPQHF. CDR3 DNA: TGTGCCAGCAGCGGGACAATTAGCAATCAGCCCCAGCATTTT. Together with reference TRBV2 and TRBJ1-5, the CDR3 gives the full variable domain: EPEVTQTPSHQVTQMGQEVILRCVPISNHLYFYWYRQILGQKVEFLVSFYNNEISEKSEIFDDQFSVERPDGSNFTLKIRSTKLEDSAMYFCASSGTISNQPQHFGDGTRLSIL.

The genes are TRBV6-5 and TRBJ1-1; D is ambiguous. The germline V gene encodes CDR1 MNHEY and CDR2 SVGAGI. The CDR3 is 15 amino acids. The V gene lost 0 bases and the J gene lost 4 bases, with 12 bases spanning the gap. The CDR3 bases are TGTGCCAGCAGTTACTCCGGGTTACAGATCACTGAAGCTTTCTTT. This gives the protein CASSYSGLQITEAFF.